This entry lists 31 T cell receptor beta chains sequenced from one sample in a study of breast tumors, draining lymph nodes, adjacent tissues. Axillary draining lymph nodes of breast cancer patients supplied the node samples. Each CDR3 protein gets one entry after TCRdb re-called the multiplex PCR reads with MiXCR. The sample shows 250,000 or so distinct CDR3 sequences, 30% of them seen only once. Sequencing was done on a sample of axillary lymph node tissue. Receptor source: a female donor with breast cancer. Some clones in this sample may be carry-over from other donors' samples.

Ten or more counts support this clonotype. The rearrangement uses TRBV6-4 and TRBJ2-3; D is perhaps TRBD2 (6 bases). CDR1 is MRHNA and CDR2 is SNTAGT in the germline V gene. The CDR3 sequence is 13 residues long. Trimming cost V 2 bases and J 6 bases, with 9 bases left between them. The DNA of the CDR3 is TGTGCCAGCAGTGACCGGGAGAGGGATACGCAGTATTTT. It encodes CASSDRERDTQYF.

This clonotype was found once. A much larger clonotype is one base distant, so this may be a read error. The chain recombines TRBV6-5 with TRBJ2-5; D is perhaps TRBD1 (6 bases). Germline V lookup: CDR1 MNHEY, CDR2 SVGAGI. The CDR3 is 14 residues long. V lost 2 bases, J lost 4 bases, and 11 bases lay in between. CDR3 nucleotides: TGTGCCAGCAGTTACACTACAGGGCGAGAGACCCAGTACTTC. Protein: CASSYTTGRETQYF.

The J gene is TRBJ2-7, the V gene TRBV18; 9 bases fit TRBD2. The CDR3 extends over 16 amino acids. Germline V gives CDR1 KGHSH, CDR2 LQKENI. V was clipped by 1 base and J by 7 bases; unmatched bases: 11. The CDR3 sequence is CASSPQASGESREQYF. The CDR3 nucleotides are TGTGCCAGCTCACCACAGGCTAGCGGGGAGAGCCGGGAGCAGTACTTC.

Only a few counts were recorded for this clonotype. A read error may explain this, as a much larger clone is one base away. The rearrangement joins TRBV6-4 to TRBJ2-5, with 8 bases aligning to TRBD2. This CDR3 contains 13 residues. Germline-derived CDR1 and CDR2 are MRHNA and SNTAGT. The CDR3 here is CAGSYSGGETQYF. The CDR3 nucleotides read TGTGCCGGCAGTTACTCGGGGGGGGAGACCCAGTACTTC.

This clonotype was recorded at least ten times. The chain's CDR3 is CASSLKLRGAEQFF. CDR3 sequence (DNA): TGTGCCAGCAGCTTAAAATTACGGGGTGCGGAGCAGTTCTTC. This chain connects TRBV11-3 to TRBJ2-1, with a possible D match to TRBD2 (5 bases). The germline gives CDR1 SGHNT, CDR2 YENEEA. Trimming stripped 2 bases from V and 10 bases from J, with 15 bases between. The CDR3 length is 14 residues.

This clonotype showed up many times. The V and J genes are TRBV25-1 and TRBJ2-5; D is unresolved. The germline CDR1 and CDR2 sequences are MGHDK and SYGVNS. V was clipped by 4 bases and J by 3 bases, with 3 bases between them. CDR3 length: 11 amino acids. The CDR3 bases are TGTGCCAGCAGTGTCAAAGAGACCCAGTACTTC. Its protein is CASSVKETQYF.

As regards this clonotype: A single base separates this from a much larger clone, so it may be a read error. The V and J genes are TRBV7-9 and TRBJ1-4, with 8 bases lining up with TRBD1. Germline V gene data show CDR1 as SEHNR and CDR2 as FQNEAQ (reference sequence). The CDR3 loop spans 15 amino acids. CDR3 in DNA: TGTGCCAGCAGCGCGAACAGGGGGGGGAATGAAAAACTGCTTTTT. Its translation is CASSANRGGNEKLLF.

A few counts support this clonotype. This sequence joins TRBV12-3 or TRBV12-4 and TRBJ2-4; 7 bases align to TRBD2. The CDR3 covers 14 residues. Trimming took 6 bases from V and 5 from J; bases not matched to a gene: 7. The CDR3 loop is CASSRSGMENIQYF. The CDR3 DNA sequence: TGTGCCAGCAGCCGGAGCGGGATGGAAAACATTCAGTACTTC.

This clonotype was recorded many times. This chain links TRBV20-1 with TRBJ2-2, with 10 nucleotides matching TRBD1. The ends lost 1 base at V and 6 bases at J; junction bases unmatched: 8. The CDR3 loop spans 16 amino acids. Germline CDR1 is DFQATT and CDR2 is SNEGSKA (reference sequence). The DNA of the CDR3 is TGCAGTGCTAGAGTACCGGGACAGGGGTTCGCCGGGGAGCTGTTTTTT. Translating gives CSARVPGQGFAGELFF.

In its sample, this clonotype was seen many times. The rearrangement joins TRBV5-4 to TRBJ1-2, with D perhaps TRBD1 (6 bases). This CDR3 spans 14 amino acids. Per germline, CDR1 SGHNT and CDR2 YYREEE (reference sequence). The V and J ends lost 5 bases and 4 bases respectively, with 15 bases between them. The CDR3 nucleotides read TGTGCCAGCAGTTTGCGGGGGGGCCCCTATGGCTACACCTTC. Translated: CASSLRGGPYGYTF.

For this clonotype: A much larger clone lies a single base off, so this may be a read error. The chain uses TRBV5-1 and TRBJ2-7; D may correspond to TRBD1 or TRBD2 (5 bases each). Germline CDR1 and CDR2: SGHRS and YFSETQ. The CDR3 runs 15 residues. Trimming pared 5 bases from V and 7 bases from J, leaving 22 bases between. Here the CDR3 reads CASRNSGRASEEQYF. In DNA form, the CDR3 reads TGCGCCAGCAGGAACTCGGGACGGGCTTCCGAGGAGCAGTACTTC.

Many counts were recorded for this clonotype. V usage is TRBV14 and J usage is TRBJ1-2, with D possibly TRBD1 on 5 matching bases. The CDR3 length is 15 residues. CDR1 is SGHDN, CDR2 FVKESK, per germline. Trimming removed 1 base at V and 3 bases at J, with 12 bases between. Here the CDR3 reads CASSQAPGVDYGYTF. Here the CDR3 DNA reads TGTGCCAGCAGCCAAGCGCCGGGGGTCGACTATGGCTACACCTTC. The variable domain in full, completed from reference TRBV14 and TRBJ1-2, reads EAGVTQFPSHSVIEKGQTVTLRCDPISGHDNLYWYRRVMGKEIKFLLHFVKESKQDESGMPNNRFLAERTGGTYSTLKVQPAELEDSGVYFCASSQAPGVDYGYTFGSGTRLTVV.

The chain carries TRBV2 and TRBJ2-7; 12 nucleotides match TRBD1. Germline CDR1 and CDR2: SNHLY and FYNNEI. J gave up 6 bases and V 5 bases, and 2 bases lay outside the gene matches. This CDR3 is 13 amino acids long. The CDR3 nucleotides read TGTGCCAGCAGTATGGGACAGGGGGCCGAGCAGTACTTC. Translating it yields CASSMGQGAEQYF.

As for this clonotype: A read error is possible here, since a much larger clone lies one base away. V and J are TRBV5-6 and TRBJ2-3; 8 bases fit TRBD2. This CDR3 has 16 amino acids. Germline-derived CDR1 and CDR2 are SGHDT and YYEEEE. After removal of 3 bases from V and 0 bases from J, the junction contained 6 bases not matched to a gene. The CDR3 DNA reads TGTGCCAGCAGCTCCAGACTAGCGCCTAGCACAGATACGCAGTATTTT. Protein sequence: CASSSRLAPSTDTQYF.

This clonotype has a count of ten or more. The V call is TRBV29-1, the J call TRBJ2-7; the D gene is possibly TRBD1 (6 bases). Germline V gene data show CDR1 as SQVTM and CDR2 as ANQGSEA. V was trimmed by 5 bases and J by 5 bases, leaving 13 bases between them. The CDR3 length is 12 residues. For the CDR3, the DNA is TGCAGCGTTAGTTCAGGGGCCCACGAGCAGTACTTC. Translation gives CSVSSGAHEQYF.

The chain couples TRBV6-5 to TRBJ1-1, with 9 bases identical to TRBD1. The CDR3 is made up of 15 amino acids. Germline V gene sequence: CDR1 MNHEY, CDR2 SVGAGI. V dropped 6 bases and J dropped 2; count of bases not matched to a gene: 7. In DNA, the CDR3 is TGTGCCAGCAGAACCGGGACAGGGTCAAACACTGAAGCTTTCTTT. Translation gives CASRTGTGSNTEAFF.

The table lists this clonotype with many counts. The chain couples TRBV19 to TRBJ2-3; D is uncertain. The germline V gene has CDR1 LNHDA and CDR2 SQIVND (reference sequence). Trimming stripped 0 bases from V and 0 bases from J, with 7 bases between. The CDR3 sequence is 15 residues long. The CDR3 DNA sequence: TGTGCCAGTAGTATAGATCTAAGTAGCACAGATACGCAGTATTTT. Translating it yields CASSIDLSSTDTQYF.

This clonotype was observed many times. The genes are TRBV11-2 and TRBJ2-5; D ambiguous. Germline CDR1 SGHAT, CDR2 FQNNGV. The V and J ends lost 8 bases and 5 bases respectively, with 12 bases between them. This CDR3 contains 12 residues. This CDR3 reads CASSHGRETQYF. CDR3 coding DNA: TGTGCCAGCTCCCACGGGCGCGAGACCCAGTACTTC.

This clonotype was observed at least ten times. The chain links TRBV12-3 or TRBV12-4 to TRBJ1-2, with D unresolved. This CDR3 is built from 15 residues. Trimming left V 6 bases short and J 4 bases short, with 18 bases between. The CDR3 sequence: CASSRTLPPPYGYTF. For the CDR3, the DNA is TGTGCCAGCAGCCGCACCCTACCCCCTCCCTATGGCTACACCTTC.

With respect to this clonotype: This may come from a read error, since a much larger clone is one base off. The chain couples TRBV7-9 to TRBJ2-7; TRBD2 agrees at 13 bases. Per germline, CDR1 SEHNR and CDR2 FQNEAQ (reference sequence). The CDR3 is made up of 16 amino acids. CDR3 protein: CASRTGLAGPSYEPYF. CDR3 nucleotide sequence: TGTGCCAGCAGAACGGGACTAGCGGGACCTTCCTACGAGCCGTACTTC.

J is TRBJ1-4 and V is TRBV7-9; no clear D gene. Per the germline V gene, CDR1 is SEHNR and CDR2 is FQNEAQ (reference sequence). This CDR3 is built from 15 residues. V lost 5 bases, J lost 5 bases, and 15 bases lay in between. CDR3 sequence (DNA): TGTGCCAGCAGCGACACCGGGAGTAACAATGAAAAACTGTTTTTT. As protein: CASSDTGSNNEKLFF. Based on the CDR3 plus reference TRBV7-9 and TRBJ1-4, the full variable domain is DTGVSQNPRHKITKRGQNVTFRCDPISEHNRLYWYRQTLGQGPEFLTYFQNEAQLEKSRLLSDRFSAERPKGSFSTLEIQRTEQGDSAMYLCASSDTGSNNEKLFFGSGTQLSVL.

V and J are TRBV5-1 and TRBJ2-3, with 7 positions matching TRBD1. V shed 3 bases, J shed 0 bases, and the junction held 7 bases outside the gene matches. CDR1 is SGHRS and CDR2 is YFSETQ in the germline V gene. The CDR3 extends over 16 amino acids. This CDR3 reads CASSSALTGSTDTQYF. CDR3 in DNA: TGCGCCAGCAGCTCTGCGTTGACAGGGAGCACAGATACGCAGTATTTT.

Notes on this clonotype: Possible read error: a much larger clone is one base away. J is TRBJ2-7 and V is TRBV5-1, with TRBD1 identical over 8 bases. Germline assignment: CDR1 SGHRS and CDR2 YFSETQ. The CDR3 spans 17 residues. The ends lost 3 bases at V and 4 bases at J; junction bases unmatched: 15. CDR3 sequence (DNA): TGCGCCAGCAGCTGGATCGGACAGGGATCCTCTGGGTACGAGCAGTACTTC. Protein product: CASSWIGQGSSGYEQYF. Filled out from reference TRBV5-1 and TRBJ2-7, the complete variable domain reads KAGVTQTPRYLIKTRGQQVTLSCSPISGHRSVSWYQQTPGQGLQFLFEYFSETQRNKGNFPGRFSGRQFSNSRSEMNVSTLELGDSALYLCASSWIGQGSSGYEQYFGPGTRLTVT.

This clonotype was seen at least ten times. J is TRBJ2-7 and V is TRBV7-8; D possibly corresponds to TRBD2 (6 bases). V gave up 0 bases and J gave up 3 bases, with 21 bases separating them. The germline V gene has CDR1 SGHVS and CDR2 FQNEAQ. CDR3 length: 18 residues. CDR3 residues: CASSLARSGGVPNYEQYF. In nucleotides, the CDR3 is TGTGCCAGCAGCTTAGCTCGTAGTGGCGGGGTCCCAAACTACGAGCAGTACTTC.

This CDR3 is CASNRGGAIYYEQYF. The CDR3 nucleotides are TGTGCCAGCAACCGTGGAGGGGCCATCTATTACGAGCAGTACTTC. J is TRBJ2-7 and V is TRBV6-1; perhaps TRBD2 as D (6 bases). The CDR3 runs to 15 residues. Between the trimmed V and J ends, which lost 7 bases and 4 bases, there was a span of 20 bases. The germline gives CDR1 MNHNS, CDR2 SASEGT.

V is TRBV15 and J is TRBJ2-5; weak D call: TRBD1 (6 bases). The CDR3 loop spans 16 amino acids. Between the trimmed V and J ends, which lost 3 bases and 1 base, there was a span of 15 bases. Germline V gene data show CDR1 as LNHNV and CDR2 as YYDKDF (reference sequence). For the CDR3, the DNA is TGTGCCACCAGCAGTGCTTACAGGGCCGTCCAAGAGACCCAGTACTTC. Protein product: CATSSAYRAVQETQYF.

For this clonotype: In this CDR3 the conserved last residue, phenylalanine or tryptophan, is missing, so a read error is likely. The CDR3 here is CAISESRQGRSKDTQYY. The CDR3 DNA sequence: TGTGCCATCAGTGAGTCTCGCCAGGGTCGATCCAAAGATACGCAGTATTAT. The chain is built from TRBV10-3 and TRBJ2-3, with a possible D match to TRBD1 (5 bases). The V end was cut by 0 bases, the J end by 5 bases, with 18 bases between. Germline V gene lookup returns CDR1 ENHRY and CDR2 SYGVKD. The CDR3 contains 17 residues.

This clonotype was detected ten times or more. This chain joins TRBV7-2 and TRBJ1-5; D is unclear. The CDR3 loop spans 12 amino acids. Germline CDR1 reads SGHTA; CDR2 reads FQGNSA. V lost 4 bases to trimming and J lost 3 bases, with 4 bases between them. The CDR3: CASSSTNQPQHF. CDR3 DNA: TGTGCCAGCAGCTCGACCAATCAGCCCCAGCATTTT.

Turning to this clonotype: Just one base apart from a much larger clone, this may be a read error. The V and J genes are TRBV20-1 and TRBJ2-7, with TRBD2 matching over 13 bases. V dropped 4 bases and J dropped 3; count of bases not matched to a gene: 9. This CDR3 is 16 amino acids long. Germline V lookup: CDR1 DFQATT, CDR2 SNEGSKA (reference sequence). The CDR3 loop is CSAKGLAGAAGYEQYF. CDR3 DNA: TGCAGTGCTAAAGGACTAGCGGGAGCGGCGGGCTACGAGCAGTACTTC.

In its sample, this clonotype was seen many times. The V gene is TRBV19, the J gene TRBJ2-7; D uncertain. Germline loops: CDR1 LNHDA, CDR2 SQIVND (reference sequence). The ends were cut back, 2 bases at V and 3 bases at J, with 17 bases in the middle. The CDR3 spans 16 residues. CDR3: CASSIPGVGNDYEQYF. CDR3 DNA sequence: TGTGCCAGTAGTATACCGGGTGTTGGGAACGACTACGAGCAGTACTTC.

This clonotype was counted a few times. The CDR3 sequence: CASRVSGMDEQYF. As DNA, the CDR3 is TGTGCCAGCAGGGTGTCAGGGATGGACGAGCAGTACTTC. The J gene is TRBJ2-7, the V gene TRBV6-1; perhaps TRBD1 as D (5 bases). From germline, CDR1 is MNHNS and CDR2 SASEGT. The CDR3 has 13 residues. V lost 6 bases to trimming and J lost 5 bases, with 14 bases between them.